The 7 T cell receptor beta chains reported below all come from one sample, sequenced in a study of blood T cell repertoires in COVID-19. Here immunoSEQ multiplex PCR was the method, and the copy in TCRdb shows in-frame clones only, minus some. The table includes around 190,000 clones, under 80% detected once. The sequencing sample was made of peripheral blood. These receptors all come from a woman aged 50 to 60 with acute or convalescent COVID-19.

V and J are TRBV18 and TRBJ2-1; TRBD2 is a possible D gene (6 bases). The CDR3 is made up of 13 amino acids. V lost 3 bases and J 15 bases, leaving 18 bases between the germline ends. Germline CDR1 is KGHSH and CDR2 is LQKENI. The CDR3 nucleotides read TGTGCCAGCTCACCGGCCGGGACTCTGGGGGGGTTCTTC. Residues: CASSPAGTLGGFF.

This clone came up once. The chain is built from TRBV15 and TRBJ2-6; D unresolved. CDR1 and CDR2 (germline): LNHNV, YYDKDF (reference sequence). CDR3 length: 16 amino acids. Between the trimmed V and J ends, which lost 3 bases and 0 bases, there was a span of 9 bases. CDR3 loop: CATSSGWSSGANVLTF. The CDR3 nucleotides are TGTGCCACCAGCAGTGGGTGGAGCTCTGGGGCCAACGTCCTGACTTTC. Drawing the rest from reference TRBV15 and TRBJ2-6, the complete variable domain is DAMVIQNPRYQVTQFGKPVTLSCSQTLNHNVMYWYQQKSSQAPKLLFHYYDKDFNNEADTPDNFQSRRPNTSFCFLDIRSPGLGDTAMYLCATSSGWSSGANVLTFGAGSRLTVL.

V usage is TRBV5-1 and J usage is TRBJ1-5; D uncertain. Trimming took off 4 bases at V and 9 bases at J, with 11 bases between the two ends. The germline V gene has CDR1 SGHRS and CDR2 YFSETQ. This CDR3 comprises 12 residues. The CDR3 region is CASSVTGRPQHF. The CDR3 bases are TGCGCCAGCAGCGTGACCGGGAGGCCCCAGCATTTT.

This clone showed up just once. The chain links TRBV6-5 to TRBJ1-1; tentative D call: TRBD1 (5 bases). Between the trimmed V and J ends, which lost 5 bases and 4 bases, there was a span of 8 bases. The CDR3 spans 12 residues. The germline CDR1 and CDR2 sequences are MNHEY and SVGAGI. Here the CDR3 DNA reads TGTGCCAGCAGTAGGGGTGTCACTGAAGCTTTCTTT. Protein product: CASSRGVTEAFF.

The genes are TRBV6-4 and TRBJ2-1, with D perhaps matching TRBD1 (5 bases). Trimming cost V 3 bases and J 10 bases, with 16 bases left between them. CDR3 length: 14 amino acids. CDR1 is MRHNA and CDR2 is SNTAGT in the germline V gene. The CDR3 reads CASSERMDWTEQFF. As DNA, the CDR3 is TGTGCCAGCAGTGAAAGGATGGATTGGACAGAGCAGTTCTTC.

This clone showed up just a few times. This rearrangement joins TRBV9 to TRBJ2-1, with 11 positions matching TRBD1. The ends lost 3 bases at V and 5 bases at J; junction bases unmatched: 10. Germline lookup yields CDR1 SGDLS and CDR2 YYNGEE. This CDR3 is built from 17 residues. The CDR3 nucleotides are TGTGCCAGCAGCGACCCTCAGGACAGGGGGCTAGACAATGAGCAGTTCTTC. As protein: CASSDPQDRGLDNEQFF.

The chain has TRBV19 and TRBJ2-6; TRBD2 might be the D (6 bases). Trimming took 5 bases from V and 11 from J, leaving 10 bases between them. The CDR3 totals 12 residues. Germline V gene data show CDR1 as LNHDA and CDR2 as SQIVND (reference sequence). The CDR3 protein is CASSSGGYVLTF. The CDR3 coding sequence is TGTGCCAGTAGTTCTGGAGGGTACGTCCTGACTTTC.